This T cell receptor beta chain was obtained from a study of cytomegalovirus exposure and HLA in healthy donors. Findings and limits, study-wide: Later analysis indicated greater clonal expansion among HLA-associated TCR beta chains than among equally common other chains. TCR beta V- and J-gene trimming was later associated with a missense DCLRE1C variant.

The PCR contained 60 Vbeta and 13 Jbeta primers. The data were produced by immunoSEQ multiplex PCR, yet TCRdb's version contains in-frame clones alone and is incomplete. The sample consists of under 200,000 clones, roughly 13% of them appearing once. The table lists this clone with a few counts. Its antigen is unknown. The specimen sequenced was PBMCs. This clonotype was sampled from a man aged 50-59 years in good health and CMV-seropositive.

The chain's CDR3 is CASSFRRGGTGELFF. Here the CDR3 DNA reads TGTGCCAGCAGCTTCAGAAGGGGCGGCACCGGGGAGCTGTTTTTT. V and J are TRBV7-2 and TRBJ2-2; TRBD1 might be the D (5 bases). The CDR3 has 15 residues. V gave up 3 bases and J gave up 4 bases, with 12 bases separating them. Germline lookup yields CDR1 SGHTA and CDR2 FQGNSA.